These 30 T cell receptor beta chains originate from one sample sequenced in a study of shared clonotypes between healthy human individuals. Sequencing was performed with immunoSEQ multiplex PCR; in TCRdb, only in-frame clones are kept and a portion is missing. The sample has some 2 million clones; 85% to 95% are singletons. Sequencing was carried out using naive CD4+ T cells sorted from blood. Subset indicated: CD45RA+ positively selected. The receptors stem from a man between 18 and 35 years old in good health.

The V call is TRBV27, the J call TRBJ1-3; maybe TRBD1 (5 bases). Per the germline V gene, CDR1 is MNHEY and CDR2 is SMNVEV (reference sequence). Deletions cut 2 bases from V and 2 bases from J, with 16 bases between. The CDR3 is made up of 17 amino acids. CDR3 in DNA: TGTGCCAGCAGTTTAGGAGCAGGGCAGGTCCCTGGAAACACCATATATTTT. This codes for CASSLGAGQVPGNTIYF.

CDR3 nucleotide sequence: TGTGCCATCAGTGCCTCCGGGACTAATTACGAGCAGTACTTC. It codes for CAISASGTNYEQYF. The chain links TRBV10-3 to TRBJ2-7; 7 bases map to TRBD2. This CDR3 comprises 14 residues. Germline assignment: CDR1 ENHRY and CDR2 SYGVKD. Trimming removed 4 bases from V and 4 bases from J; junction bases left unmatched: 7.

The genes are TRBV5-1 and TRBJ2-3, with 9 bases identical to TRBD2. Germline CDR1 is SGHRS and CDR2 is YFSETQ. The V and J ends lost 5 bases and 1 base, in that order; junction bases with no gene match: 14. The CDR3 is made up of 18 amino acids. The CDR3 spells CASSPSMAGGSGTDTQYF. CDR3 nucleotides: TGCGCCAGCAGTCCATCAATGGCGGGAGGGAGTGGCACAGATACGCAGTATTTT.

The CDR3 protein is CASSQDRTGSWNIQYF. CDR3 DNA sequence: TGCGCCAGCAGCCAAGATAGAACAGGGAGTTGGAACATTCAGTACTTC. The J gene is TRBJ2-4, the V gene TRBV4-1; tentatively, D is TRBD1 (6 bases). The length of the CDR3 is 16 residues. The V end was cut by 0 bases, the J end by 7 bases, with 16 bases between. Germline lookup yields CDR1 MGHRA and CDR2 YSYEKL.

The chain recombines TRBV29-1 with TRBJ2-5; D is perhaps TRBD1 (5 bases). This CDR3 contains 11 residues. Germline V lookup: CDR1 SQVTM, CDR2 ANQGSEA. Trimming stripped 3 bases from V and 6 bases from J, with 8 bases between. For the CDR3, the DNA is TGCAGCGTTGATGGACATAAGACCCAGTACTTC. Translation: CSVDGHKTQYF.

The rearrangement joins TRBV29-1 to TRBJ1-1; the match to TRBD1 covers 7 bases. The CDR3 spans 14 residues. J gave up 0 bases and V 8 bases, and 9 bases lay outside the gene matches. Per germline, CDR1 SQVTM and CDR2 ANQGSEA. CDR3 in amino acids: CSIRQGFMNTEAFF. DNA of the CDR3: TGCAGCATCCGACAGGGCTTCATGAACACTGAAGCTTTCTTT.

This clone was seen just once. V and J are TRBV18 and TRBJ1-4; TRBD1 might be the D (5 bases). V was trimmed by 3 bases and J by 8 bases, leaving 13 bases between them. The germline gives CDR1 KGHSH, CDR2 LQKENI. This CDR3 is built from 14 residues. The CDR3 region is CASSPGTAGEKLFF. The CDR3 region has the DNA TGTGCCAGCTCACCTGGGACCGCGGGGGAAAAACTGTTTTTT.

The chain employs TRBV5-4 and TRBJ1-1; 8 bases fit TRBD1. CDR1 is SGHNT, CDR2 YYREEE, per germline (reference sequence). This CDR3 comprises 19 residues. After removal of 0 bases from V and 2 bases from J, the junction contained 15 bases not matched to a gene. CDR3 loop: CASSLVVVQGVFGNTEAFF. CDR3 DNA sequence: TGTGCCAGCAGCTTGGTGGTTGTACAGGGGGTGTTCGGCAACACTGAAGCTTTCTTT.

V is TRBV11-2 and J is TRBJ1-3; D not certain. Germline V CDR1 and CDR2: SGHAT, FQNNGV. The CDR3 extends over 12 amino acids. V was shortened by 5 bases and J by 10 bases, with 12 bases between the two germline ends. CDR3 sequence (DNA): TGTGCCAGCAGCGACCTTTTGGGTACCATATATTTT. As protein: CASSDLLGTIYF.

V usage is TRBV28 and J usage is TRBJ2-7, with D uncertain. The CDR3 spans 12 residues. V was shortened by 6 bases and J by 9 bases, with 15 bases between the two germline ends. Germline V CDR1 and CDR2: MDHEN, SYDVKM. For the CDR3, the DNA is TGTGCCAGCAGGGTTGCCGGAGACGCGCAGTACTTC. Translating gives CASRVAGDAQYF.

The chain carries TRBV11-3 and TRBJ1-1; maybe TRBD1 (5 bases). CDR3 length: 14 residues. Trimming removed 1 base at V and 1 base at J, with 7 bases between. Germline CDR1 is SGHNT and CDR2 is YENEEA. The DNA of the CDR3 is TGTGCCAGCAGCTTAGGGGACGCGAACACTGAAGCTTTCTTT. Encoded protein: CASSLGDANTEAFF.

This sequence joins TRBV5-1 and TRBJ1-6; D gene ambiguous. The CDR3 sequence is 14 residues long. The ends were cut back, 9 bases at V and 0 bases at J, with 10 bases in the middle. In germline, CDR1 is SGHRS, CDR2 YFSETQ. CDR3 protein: CATSESSYNSPLHF. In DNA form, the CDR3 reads TGCGCCACCTCGGAGAGCTCCTATAATTCACCCCTCCACTTT.

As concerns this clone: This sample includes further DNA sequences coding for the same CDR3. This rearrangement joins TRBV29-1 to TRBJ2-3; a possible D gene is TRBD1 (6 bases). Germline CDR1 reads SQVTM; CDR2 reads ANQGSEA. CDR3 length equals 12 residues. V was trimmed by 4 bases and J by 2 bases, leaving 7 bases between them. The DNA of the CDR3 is TGCAGCGTTGCAGGGGTCACAGATACGCAGTATTTT. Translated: CSVAGVTDTQYF.

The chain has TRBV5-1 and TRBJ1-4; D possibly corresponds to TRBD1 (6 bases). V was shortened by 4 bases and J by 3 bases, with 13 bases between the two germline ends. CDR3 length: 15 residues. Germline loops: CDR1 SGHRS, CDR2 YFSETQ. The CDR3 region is CASSPGAAANEKLFF. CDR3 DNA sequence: TGCGCCAGCAGCCCAGGGGCGGCGGCTAATGAAAAACTGTTTTTT.

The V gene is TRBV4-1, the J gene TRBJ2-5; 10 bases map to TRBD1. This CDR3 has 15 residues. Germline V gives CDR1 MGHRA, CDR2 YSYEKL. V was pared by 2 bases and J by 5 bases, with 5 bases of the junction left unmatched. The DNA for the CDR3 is TGCGCCAGCAGCCAAACCGGGACAGGGGATGAGACCCAGTACTTC. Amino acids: CASSQTGTGDETQYF.

The CDR3 here is CASSTGGNQPQHF. In DNA, the CDR3 is TGTGCCAGCAGTACAGGGGGCAATCAGCCCCAGCATTTT. The chain employs TRBV6-5 and TRBJ1-5; 7 bases are shared with TRBD1. J was trimmed by 2 bases and V by 5 bases; bases with no gene match: 0. CDR1 and CDR2 (germline): MNHEY, SVGAGI. The CDR3 extends over 13 amino acids.

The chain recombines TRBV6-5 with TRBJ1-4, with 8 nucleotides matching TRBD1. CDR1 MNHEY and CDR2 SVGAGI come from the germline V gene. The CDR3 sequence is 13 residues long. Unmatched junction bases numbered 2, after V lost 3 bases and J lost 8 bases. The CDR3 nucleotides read TGTGCCAGCAGTTATACAGGGGGAGAAAAACTGTTTTTT. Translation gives CASSYTGGEKLFF.

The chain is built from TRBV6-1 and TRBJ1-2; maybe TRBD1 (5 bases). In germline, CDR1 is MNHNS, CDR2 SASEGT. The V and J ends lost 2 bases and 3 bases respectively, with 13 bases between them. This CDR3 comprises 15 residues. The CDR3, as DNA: TGTGCCAGCAGTGAAATGGGGGAGATACACTATGGCTACACCTTC. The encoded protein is CASSEMGEIHYGYTF.

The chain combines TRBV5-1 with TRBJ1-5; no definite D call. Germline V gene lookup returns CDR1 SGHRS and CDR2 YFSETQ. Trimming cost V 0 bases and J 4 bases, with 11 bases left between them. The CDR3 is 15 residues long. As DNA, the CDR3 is TGCGCCAGCAGCTTGGGGGAGGGTATGAATCAGCCCCAGCATTTT. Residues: CASSLGEGMNQPQHF.

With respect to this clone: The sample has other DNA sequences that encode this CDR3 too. The CDR3 is CASSPQGANTEAFF. As DNA, the CDR3 is TGCGCCAGCAGTCCCCAGGGAGCAAACACTGAAGCTTTCTTT. The chain carries TRBV5-1 and TRBJ1-1; D perhaps matches TRBD1 (5 bases). This CDR3 has 14 amino acids. V gave up 5 bases and J gave up 2 bases, with 13 bases separating them. CDR1 is SGHRS, CDR2 YFSETQ, per germline.

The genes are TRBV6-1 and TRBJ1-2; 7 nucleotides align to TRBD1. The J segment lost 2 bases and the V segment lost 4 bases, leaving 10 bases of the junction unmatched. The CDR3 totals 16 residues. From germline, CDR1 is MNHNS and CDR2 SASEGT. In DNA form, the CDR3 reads TGTGCCAGCAGTGTCTTAACCGGGACAGCCAACTATGGCTACACCTTC. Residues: CASSVLTGTANYGYTF.

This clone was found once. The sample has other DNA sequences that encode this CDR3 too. The CDR3 loop is CASSLGAGGSYEQYF. Written as DNA, the CDR3 is TGTGCCAGCAGCTTGGGGGCGGGAGGCTCCTACGAGCAGTACTTC. This chain uses TRBV5-4 with TRBJ2-7, with TRBD2 matching over 8 bases. The CDR3 length is 15 residues. Germline trimming cut 0 bases from V and 0 bases from J; bases unmatched to any gene: 2. Germline lookup yields CDR1 SGHNT and CDR2 YYREEE (reference sequence).

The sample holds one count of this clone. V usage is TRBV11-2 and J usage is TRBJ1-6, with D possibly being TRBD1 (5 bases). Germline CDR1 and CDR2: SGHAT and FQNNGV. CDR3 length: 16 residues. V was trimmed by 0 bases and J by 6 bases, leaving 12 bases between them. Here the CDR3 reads CASSLDRGALNSPLHF. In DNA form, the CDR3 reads TGTGCCAGCAGCTTAGATCGCGGGGCCCTTAATTCACCCCTCCACTTT.

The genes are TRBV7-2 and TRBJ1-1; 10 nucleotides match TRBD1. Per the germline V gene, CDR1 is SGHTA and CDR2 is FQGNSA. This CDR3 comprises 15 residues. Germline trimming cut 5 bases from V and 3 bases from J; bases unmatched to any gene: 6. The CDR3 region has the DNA TGTGCCAGCAGCCCTGGGACAGGGGAAGACACTGAAGCTTTCTTT. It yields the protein CASSPGTGEDTEAFF.

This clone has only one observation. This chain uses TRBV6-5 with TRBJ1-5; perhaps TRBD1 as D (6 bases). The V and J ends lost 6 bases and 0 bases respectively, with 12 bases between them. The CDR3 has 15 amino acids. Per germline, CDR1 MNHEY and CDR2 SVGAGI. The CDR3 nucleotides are TGTGCCAGCAGGCCAGACAGGCGTAGCAATCAGCCCCAGCATTTT. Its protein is CASRPDRRSNQPQHF.

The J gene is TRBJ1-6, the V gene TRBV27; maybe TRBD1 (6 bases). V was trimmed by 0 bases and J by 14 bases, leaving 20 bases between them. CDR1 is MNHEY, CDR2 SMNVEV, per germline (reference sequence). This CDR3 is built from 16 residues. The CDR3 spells CASSLSGGQSDGALHF. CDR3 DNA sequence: TGTGCCAGCAGTTTATCGGGCGGACAGTCTGACGGGGCCCTCCACTTT.

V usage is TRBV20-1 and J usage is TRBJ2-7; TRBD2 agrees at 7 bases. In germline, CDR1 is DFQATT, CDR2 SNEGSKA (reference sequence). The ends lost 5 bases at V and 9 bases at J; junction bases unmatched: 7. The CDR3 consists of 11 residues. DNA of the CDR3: TGCAGTGCTCCCACGGGGGGTGTGCAGTACTTC. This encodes CSAPTGGVQYF.

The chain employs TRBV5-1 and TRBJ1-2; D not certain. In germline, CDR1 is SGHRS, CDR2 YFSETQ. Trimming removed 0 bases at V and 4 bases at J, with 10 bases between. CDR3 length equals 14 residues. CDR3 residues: CASSLEGTTYGYTF. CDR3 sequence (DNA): TGCGCCAGCAGCTTGGAAGGAACCACCTATGGCTACACCTTC.

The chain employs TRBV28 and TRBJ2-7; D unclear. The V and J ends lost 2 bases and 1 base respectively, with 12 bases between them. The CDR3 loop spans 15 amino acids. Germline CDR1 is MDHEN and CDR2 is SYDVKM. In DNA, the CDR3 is TGTGCCAGCAGTTTAGGCAGCCTAGGGTCCTACGAGCAGTACTTC. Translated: CASSLGSLGSYEQYF.

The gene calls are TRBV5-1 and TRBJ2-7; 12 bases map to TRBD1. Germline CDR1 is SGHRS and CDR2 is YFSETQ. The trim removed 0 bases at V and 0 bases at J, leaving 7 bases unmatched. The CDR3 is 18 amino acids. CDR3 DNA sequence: TGCGCCAGCAGCTTGGATACTCCGGGACAGGGGGCCTCCTACGAGCAGTACTTC. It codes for CASSLDTPGQGASYEQYF. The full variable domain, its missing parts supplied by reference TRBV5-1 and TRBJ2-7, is KAGVTQTPRYLIKTRGQQVTLSCSPISGHRSVSWYQQTPGQGLQFLFEYFSETQRNKGNFPGRFSGRQFSNSRSEMNVSTLELGDSALYLCASSLDTPGQGASYEQYFGPGTRLTVT.